This T cell receptor beta chain was sequenced during a study of blood T cell repertoires in COVID-19. This clone was seen a handful of times. The assay was immunoSEQ multiplex PCR, and TCRdb's table has in-frame clones only and misses some. The repertoire consists of approximately 40,000 clones, with 87% occurring once and the leading ten covering approximately 23%. The CDR3 sequence is 12 residues long. The germline gives CDR1 SGHVS, CDR2 FNYEAQ. V shed 5 bases and J shed 9 bases, with 11 bases lying between them. The origin of this receptor is a woman older than 75 in a cohort sampled during active or convalescent COVID-19. Sequenced material: peripheral blood. The rearrangement joins TRBV7-6 to TRBJ2-1; possible D gene TRBD2, 5 bases. CDR3 in amino acids: CASSIERSEQFF. CDR3 nucleotide sequence: TGTGCCAGCAGCATAGAGCGGAGTGAGCAGTTCTTC.